The entry that follows covers one T cell receptor beta chain sequence. Repertoires were generated with immunoSEQ multiplex PCR, while TCRdb's copy carries only in-frame clones and drops some. The table includes approximately 50,000 clones, around four fifths detected once. The sample belongs to a study of blood T cell repertoires in COVID-19. The germline CDR1 and CDR2 sequences are SGHVS and FQNEAQ. V shed 5 bases, J shed 9 bases, and the junction held 11 bases outside the gene matches. The CDR3 runs to 16 residues. The sequence came from a man in his fifties or sixties with COVID-19, enrolled during active disease. The sequencing sample was made of peripheral blood. The J gene is TRBJ2-1, the V gene TRBV7-8, with 12 nucleotides matching TRBD2. The CDR3 nucleotides are TGTGCCAGCAGCCCGGAGAGACTAGCGGGAGCGATTGAGCAGTTCTTC. Its translation is CASSPERLAGAIEQFF.